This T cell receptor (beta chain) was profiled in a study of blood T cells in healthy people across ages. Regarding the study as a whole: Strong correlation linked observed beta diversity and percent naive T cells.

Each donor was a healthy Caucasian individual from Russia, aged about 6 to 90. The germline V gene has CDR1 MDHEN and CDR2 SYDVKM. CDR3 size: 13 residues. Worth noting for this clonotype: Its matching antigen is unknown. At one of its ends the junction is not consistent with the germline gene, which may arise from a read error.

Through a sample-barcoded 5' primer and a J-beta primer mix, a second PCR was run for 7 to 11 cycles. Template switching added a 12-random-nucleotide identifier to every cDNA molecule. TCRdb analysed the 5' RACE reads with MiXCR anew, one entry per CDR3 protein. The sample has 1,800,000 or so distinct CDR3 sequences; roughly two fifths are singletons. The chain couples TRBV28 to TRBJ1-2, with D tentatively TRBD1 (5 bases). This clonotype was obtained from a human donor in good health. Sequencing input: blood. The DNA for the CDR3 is TGTGTCAGCAGTTTGCAGGGTAGGACTGGCTACACCTTC. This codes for CVSSLQGRTGYTF.